The 10 T cell receptor beta chains listed next were all sequenced from one sample in a study of cytomegalovirus exposure and HLA in healthy donors. In the PCR, 60 Vbeta and 13 Jbeta primers were used. Sequencing was performed with immunoSEQ multiplex PCR; in TCRdb, only in-frame clones are kept and a portion is missing. The table includes 100,000 to 150,000 clones, around 80% detected once. Input material: PBMCs. These receptors were collected from a woman in her sixties in good health and CMV-seropositive.

This rearrangement joins TRBV6-5 to TRBJ2-1; D call uncertain. Trimming removed 5 bases at V and 0 bases at J, with 11 bases between. This CDR3 contains 15 residues. Per the germline V gene, CDR1 is MNHEY and CDR2 is SVGAGI. The CDR3 here is CASSKEPFSYNEQFF. The CDR3 DNA is TGTGCCAGCAGTAAGGAGCCTTTCTCCTACAATGAGCAGTTCTTC.

The chain couples TRBV30 to TRBJ1-6; a weak D match, TRBD1 (6 bases). V was cut by 3 bases and J by 7 bases, with 10 bases left in between. The CDR3 sequence is 13 residues long. From germline, CDR1 is GTSNPN and CDR2 SVGIG (reference sequence). CDR3 amino acids: CAWRWTANSPLHF. Written as DNA, the CDR3 is TGTGCCTGGAGATGGACAGCGAATTCACCCCTCCACTTT.

This rearrangement joins TRBV6-6 to TRBJ1-1; 10 bases are a match to TRBD1. V was pared by 7 bases and J by 1 base, with 6 bases of the junction left unmatched. Per germline, CDR1 MNHNY and CDR2 SVGAGI (reference sequence). This CDR3 is built from 15 residues. The CDR3 reads CASTRQGARNTEAFF. The CDR3 bases are TGTGCCAGCACCCGACAGGGGGCAAGGAACACTGAAGCTTTCTTT.

This chain joins TRBV7-6 and TRBJ2-7, with 7 bases that match TRBD2. Germline V gene sequence: CDR1 SGHVS, CDR2 FNYEAQ. This CDR3 has 15 amino acids. The J segment lost 2 bases and the V segment lost 3 bases, leaving 7 bases of the junction unmatched. The CDR3 is CASSFSSGQAYEQYF. The CDR3 DNA sequence: TGTGCCAGCAGCTTCTCTAGCGGCCAAGCCTACGAGCAGTACTTC. Combining the CDR3 with reference TRBV7-6 and TRBJ2-7 gives the whole variable domain GAGVSQSPRYKVTKRGQDVALRCDPISGHVSLYWYRQALGQGPEFLTYFNYEAQQDKSGLPNDRFSAERPEGSISTLTIQRTEQRDSAMYRCASSFSSGQAYEQYFGPGTRLTVT.

The chain employs TRBV30 and TRBJ2-7, with 9 bases fitting TRBD1. V lost 2 bases, J lost 4 bases, and 9 bases stayed unmatched. Looked up from germline, CDR1 is GTSNPN and CDR2 is SVGIG (reference sequence). This CDR3 has 15 amino acids. The chain's CDR3 is CAWSSPGQGGYEQYF. The CDR3 nucleotides read TGTGCCTGGAGTTCTCCGGGACAGGGAGGATACGAGCAGTACTTC.

This clone showed up just a few times. This rearrangement joins TRBV7-3 to TRBJ2-3; D may be TRBD2 (6 bases). Germline V CDR1 and CDR2: SGHTA, FQGTGA. There are 14 residues in the CDR3. The V end lost 5 bases, the J end lost 4 bases, and 13 bases lay between the germline ends. The CDR3 sequence is CASSHGGSPDTQYF. Written as DNA, the CDR3 is TGTGCCAGCAGCCACGGAGGGAGCCCAGATACGCAGTATTTT.

The chain has TRBV18 and TRBJ2-1; 7 bases are a match to TRBD2. Germline lookup yields CDR1 KGHSH and CDR2 LQKENI. The CDR3 is 15 residues long. The V gene end was trimmed by 6 bases and the J gene end by 5 bases; junction bases not matched to a gene: 10. This CDR3 is CASSTGRDYDNEQFF. In DNA, the CDR3 is TGTGCCAGCTCCACCGGCCGGGACTACGACAATGAGCAGTTCTTC.

The chain employs TRBV10-3 and TRBJ2-1; TRBD1 matches 11 bases. The CDR3 totals 14 residues. Germline V CDR1 and CDR2: ENHRY, SYGVKD. V trimming: 8 bases; J trimming: 6 bases; junction bases outside the gene matches: 6. CDR3 protein: CAIERDRGGNEQFF. The CDR3 DNA reads TGTGCCATCGAGCGGGACAGGGGGGGCAATGAGCAGTTCTTC.

The chain uses TRBV5-1 and TRBJ1-2; TRBD1 might be the D (5 bases). CDR3 length: 14 amino acids. V dropped 0 bases and J dropped 6 bases, with 12 bases sitting between them. Germline CDR1 reads SGHRS; CDR2 reads YFSETQ. CDR3 protein: CASSLGQGSNGYTF. CDR3 in DNA: TGCGCCAGCAGCTTGGGGCAGGGAAGTAATGGCTACACCTTC.

The chain is built from TRBV7-9 and TRBJ2-3; possibly TRBD1 for D (5 bases). V lost 2 bases and J 2 bases, leaving 11 bases between the germline ends. CDR1 and CDR2 from the germline V gene are SEHNR and FQNEAQ (reference sequence). The CDR3 spans 15 residues. The CDR3: CASSLYQGSTDTQYF. The CDR3 DNA reads as TGTGCCAGCAGCTTATACCAGGGCTCCACAGATACGCAGTATTTT.